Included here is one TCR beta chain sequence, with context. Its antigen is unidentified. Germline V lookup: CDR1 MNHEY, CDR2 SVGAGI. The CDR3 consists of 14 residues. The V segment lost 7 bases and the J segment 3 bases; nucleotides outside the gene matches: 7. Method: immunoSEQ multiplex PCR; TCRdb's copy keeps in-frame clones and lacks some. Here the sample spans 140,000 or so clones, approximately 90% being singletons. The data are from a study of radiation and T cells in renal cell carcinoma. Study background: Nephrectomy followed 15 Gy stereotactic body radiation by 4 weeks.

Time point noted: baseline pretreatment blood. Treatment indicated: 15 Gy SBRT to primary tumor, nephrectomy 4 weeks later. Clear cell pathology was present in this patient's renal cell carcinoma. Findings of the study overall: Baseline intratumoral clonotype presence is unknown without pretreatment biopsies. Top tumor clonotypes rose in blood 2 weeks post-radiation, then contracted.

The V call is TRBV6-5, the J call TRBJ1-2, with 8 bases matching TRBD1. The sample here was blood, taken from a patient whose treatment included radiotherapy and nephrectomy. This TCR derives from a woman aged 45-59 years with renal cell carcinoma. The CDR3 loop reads CASTATGADYGYTF. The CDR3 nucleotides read TGTGCCAGCACCGCGACAGGGGCGGACTATGGCTACACCTTC.